This TCR beta chain appears in the sequencing data of a study of vaccination effects on CD4 cells after COVID-19. Study-wide context: A median of 72 days separated the second dose and sampling.

Germline-derived CDR1 and CDR2 are SQVTM and ANQGSEA. This CDR3 is built from 11 residues. TCRdb's table, derived via immunoSEQ multiplex PCR, lists solely in-frame clones and lacks some. Of tens of thousands of clones listed, around three fifths are singletons. Remarks on this clone: Its target is unknown. At one end, the junction sequence differs from germline, possibly due to a read error.

Expansion of antigen-specific CD4+ T cells with viral peptide pools was carried out by the ViraFEST assay before sequencing. When more than 9 days of culture had elapsed, CD4+ T cells were isolated. Vaccination of participants consisted of two doses of either the BNT162b2 or mRNA-1273 vaccine. Vaccinated recipients, who were negative for nucleocapsid antibodies, had no history of SARS-CoV-2 infection. This chain connects TRBV29-1 to TRBJ2-7, with 9 bases matching TRBD2. The sequencing used CD4+ T cells from PBMCs cultured with SARS-CoV-2 spike peptides, collected after COVID-19 vaccination. The clonotype originates from a human donor who received a COVID-19 vaccine. The chain's CDR3 is CSALAGLRQDF. The DNA for the CDR3 is TGCAGCGCTCTAGCGGGACTTCGGCAGGACTTC.